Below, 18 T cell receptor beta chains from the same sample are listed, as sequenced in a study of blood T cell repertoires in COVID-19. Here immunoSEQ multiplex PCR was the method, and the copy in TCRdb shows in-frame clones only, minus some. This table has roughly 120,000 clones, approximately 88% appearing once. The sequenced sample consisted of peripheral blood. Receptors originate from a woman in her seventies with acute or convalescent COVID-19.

Here the CDR3 DNA reads TGTGCCAGCAGCTCCTCTTTACTAGCGGGAGCTAGCAATGAGCAGTTCTTC. It yields the protein CASSSSLLAGASNEQFF. The chain has TRBV5-4 and TRBJ2-1, with 11 bases lining up with TRBD2. CDR1 is SGHNT and CDR2 is YYREEE in the germline V gene (reference sequence). This CDR3 contains 17 residues. Losses at the gene ends were 3 bases for V and 6 bases for J; bases not matched to a gene: 11.

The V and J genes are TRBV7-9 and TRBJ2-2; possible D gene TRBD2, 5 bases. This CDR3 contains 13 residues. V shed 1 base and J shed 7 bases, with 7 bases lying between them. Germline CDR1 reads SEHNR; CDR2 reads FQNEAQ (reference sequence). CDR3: CASSLVGGGELFF. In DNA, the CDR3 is TGTGCCAGCAGCTTAGTTGGAGGCGGGGAGCTGTTTTTT.

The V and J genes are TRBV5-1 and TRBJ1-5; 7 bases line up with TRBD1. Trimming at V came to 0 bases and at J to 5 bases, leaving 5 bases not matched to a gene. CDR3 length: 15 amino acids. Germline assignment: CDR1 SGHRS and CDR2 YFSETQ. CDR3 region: CASSLVAGGDQPQHF. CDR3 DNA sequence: TGCGCCAGCAGCTTGGTAGCAGGGGGAGATCAGCCCCAGCATTTT.

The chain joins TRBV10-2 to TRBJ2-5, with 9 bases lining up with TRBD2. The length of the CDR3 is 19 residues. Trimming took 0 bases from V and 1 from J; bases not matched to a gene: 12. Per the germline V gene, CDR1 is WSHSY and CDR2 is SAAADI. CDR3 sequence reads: CASSESIPSGRTIQETQYF. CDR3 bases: TGCGCCAGCAGTGAGTCGATACCCAGCGGGAGGACCATCCAAGAGACCCAGTACTTC.

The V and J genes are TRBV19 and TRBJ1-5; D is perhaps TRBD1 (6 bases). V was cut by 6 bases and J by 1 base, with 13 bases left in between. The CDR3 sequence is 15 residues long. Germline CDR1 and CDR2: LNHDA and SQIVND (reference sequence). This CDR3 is CASSDLGGSNQPQHF. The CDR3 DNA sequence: TGTGCCAGTAGCGACCTTGGGGGCAGCAATCAGCCCCAGCATTTT.

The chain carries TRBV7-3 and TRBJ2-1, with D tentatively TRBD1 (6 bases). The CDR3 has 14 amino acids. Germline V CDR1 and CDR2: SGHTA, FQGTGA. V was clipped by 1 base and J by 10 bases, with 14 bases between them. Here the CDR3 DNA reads TGTGCCAGCAGCTTAATGGGGACAATAAGGGAGCAGTTCTTC. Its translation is CASSLMGTIREQFF.

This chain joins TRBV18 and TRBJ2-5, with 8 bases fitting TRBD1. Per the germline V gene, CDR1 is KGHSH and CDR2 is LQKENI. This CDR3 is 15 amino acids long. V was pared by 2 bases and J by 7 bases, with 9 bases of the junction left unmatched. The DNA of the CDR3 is TGTGCCAGCTCACCAAATCGGCAGGGGGCAAGGACCCAGTACTTC. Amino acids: CASSPNRQGARTQYF.

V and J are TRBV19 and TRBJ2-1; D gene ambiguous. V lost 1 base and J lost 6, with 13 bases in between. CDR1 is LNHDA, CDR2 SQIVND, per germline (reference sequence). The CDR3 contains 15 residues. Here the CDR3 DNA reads TGTGCCAGTAGTATAGGTCCCCTACCCTTCAATGAGCAGTTCTTC. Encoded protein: CASSIGPLPFNEQFF.

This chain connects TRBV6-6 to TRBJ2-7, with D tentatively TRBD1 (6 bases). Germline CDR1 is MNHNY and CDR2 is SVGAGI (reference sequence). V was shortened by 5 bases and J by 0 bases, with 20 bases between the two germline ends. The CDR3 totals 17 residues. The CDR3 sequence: CASSPTSFRGPSYEQYF. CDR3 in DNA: TGTGCCAGCAGTCCTACGTCCTTCAGGGGACCCTCCTACGAGCAGTACTTC.

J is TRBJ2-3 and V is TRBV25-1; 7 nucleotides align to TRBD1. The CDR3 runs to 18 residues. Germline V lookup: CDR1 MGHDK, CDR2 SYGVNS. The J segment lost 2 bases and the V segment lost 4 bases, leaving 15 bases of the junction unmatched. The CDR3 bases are TGTGCCAGCAGTGGCCAGTCGGTGACAGGGATTTCCACAGATACGCAGTATTTT. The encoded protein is CASSGQSVTGISTDTQYF.

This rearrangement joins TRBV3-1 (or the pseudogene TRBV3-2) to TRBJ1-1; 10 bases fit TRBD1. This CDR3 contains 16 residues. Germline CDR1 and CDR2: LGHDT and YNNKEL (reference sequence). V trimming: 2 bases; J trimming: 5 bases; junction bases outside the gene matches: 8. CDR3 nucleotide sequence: TGTGCCAGCAGCCAACGACAGGGGGCGCGGAAGACTGAAGCTTTCTTT. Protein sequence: CASSQRQGARKTEAFF.

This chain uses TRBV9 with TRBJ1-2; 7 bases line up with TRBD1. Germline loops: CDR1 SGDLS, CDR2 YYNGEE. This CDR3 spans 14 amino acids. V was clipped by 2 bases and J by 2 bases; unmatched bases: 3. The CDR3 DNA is TGTGCCAGCAGCGTTCAGGGACAGAACTATGGCTACACCTTC. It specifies CASSVQGQNYGYTF. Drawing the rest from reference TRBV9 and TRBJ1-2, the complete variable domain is DSGVTQTPKHLITATGQRVTLRCSPRSGDLSVYWYQQSLDQGLQFLIQYYNGEERAKGNILERFSAQQFPDLHSELNLSSLELGDSALYFCASSVQGQNYGYTFGSGTRLTVV.

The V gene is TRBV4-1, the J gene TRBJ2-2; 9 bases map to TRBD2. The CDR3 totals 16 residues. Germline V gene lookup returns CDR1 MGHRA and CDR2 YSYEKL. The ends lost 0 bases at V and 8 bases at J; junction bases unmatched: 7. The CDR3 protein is CASSQDAGGLGGELFF. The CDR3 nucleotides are TGCGCCAGCAGCCAAGACGCGGGGGGGCTAGGTGGGGAGCTGTTTTTT.

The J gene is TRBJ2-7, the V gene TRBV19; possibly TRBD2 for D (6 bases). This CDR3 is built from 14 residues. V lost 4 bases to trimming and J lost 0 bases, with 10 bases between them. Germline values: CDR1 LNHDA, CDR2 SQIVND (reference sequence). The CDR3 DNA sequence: TGTGCCAGTAGTAGATCGGGGGTCTCCTACGAGCAGTACTTC. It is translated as CASSRSGVSYEQYF.

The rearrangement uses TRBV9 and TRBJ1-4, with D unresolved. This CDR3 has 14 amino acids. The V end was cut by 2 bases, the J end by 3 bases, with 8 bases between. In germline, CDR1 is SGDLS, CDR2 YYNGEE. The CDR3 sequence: CASSVSGANEKLFF. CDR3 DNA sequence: TGTGCCAGCAGCGTTTCTGGAGCTAATGAAAAACTGTTTTTT.

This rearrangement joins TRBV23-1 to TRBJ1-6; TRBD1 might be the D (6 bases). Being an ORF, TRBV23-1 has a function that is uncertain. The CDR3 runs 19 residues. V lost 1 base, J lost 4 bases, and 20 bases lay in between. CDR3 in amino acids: CASSQFHRVNRAYNSPLHF. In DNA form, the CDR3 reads TGCGCCAGCAGTCAATTTCACAGGGTGAATAGAGCTTATAATTCACCCCTCCACTTT.

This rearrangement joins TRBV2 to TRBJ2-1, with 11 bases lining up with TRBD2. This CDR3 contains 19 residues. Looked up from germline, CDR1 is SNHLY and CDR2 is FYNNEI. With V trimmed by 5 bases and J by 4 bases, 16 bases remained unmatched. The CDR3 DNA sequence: TGTGCCAGCAGTCGCCCTACTAGCGGGGGCCTTAGACTTTACAATGAGCAGTTCTTC. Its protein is CASSRPTSGGLRLYNEQFF.

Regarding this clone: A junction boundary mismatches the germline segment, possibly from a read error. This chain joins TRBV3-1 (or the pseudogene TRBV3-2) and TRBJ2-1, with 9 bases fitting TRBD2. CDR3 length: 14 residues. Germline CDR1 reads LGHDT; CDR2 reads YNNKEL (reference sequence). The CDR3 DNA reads TGTGCCAGCAGCCAAGAGGCGGGGGGGGGCGTGGTCCTCTTC. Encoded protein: CASSQEAGGGVVLF.